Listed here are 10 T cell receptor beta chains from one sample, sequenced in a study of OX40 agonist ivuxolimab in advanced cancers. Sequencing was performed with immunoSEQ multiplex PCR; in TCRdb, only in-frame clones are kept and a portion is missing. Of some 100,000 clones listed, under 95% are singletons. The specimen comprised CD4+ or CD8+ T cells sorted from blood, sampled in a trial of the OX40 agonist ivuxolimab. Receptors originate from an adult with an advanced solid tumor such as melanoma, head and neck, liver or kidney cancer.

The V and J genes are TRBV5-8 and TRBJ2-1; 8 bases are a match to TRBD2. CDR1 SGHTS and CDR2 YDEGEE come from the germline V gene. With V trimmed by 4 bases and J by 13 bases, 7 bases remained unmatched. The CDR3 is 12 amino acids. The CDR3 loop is CASSVSGKFQFF. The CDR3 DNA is TGTGCCAGCAGCGTTAGCGGGAAGTTTCAGTTCTTC.

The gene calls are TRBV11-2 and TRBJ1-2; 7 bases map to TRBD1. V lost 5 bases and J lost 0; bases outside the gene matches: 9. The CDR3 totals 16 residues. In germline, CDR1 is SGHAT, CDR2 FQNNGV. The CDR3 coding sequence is TGTGCCAGCAGCCCTTGGACAGGCTTGGCTAACTATGGCTACACCTTC. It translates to CASSPWTGLANYGYTF.

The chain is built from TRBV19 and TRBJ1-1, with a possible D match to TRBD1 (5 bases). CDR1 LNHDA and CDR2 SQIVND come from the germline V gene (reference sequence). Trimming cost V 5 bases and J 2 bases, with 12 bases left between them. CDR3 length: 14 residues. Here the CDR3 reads CASSWGSRNTEAFF. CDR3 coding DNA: TGTGCCAGTAGTTGGGGGAGTCGAAACACTGAAGCTTTCTTT.

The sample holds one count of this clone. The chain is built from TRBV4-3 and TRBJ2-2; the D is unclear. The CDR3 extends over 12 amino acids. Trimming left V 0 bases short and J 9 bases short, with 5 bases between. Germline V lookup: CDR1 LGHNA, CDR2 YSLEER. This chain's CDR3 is CASSQDRRELFF. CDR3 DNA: TGCGCCAGCAGCCAAGATAGGAGGGAGCTGTTTTTT.

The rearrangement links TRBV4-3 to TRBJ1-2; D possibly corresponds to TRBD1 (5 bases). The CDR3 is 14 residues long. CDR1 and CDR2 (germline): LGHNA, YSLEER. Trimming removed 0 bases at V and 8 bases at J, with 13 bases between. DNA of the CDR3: TGCGCCAGCAGCCAAGATGGGGCGGGGATCGGCTACACCTTC. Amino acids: CASSQDGAGIGYTF.

CDR3 region: CASSVLDYGNEQFF. DNA of the CDR3: TGTGCCAGTAGTGTATTGGACTATGGCAATGAGCAGTTCTTC. The V call is TRBV19, the J call TRBJ2-1, with D tentatively TRBD2 (6 bases). The V end lost 5 bases, the J end lost 6 bases, and 14 bases lay between the germline ends. Germline V gene data show CDR1 as LNHDA and CDR2 as SQIVND (reference sequence). The CDR3 loop spans 14 amino acids.

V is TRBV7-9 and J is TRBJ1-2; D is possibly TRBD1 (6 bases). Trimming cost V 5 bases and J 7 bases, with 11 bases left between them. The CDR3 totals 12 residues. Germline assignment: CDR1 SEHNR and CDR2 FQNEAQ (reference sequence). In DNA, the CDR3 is TGTGCCAGCAGCCCACAGGGAGGTGGCTACACCTTC. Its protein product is CASSPQGGGYTF.

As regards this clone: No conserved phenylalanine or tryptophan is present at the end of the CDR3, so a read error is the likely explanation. CDR3 sequence (DNA): TGTGCCAGCAGCTTAGGTACTAGCGGGACAAATTACGAGCAGTACTTA. This codes for CASSLGTSGTNYEQYL. This chain joins TRBV7-9 and TRBJ2-7; 10 nucleotides agree with TRBD2. Germline V lookup: CDR1 SEHNR, CDR2 FQNEAQ (reference sequence). The CDR3 runs 16 residues. The trim removed 1 base at V and 4 bases at J, leaving 7 bases unmatched.

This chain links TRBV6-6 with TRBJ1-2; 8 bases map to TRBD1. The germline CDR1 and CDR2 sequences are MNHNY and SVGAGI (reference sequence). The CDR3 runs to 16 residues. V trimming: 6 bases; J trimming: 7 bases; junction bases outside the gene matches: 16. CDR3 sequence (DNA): TGTGCCAGCAGCACCTTCGGGCTGGACAGGGAGGCTGGCTACACCTTC. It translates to CASSTFGLDREAGYTF.

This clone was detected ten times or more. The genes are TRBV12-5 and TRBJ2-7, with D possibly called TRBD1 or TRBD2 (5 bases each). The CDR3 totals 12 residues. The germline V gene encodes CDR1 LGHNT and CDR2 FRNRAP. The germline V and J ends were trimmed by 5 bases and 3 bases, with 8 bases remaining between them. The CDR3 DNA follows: TGTGCTAGTGGTCCGGGGCTCTACGAGCAGTACTTC. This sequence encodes CASGPGLYEQYF. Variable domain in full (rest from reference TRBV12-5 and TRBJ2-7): DARVTQTPRHKVTEMGQEVTMRCQPILGHNTVFWYRQTMMQGLELLAYFRNRAPLDDSGMPKDRFSAEMPDATLATLKIQPSEPRDSAVYFCASGPGLYEQYFGPGTRLTVT.